These 23 T cell receptor beta chains were sequenced from one sample in a study of Graves' ophthalmopathy and Graves' hyperthyroidism (dated by TCRdb to 2016 to 2018). The instrument given in TCRdb is Illumina HiSeq 2000. For repertoire sequencing, TCR beta CDR3 regions were amplified from RNA transcripts. The first round was an RT-PCR using HTBI primers with the Qiagen OneStep RT-PCR kit, and this first round was followed by a second-round multiplex PCR, then size selection and purification. Through fastp at Q25 and MiXCR, TCRdb rebuilt clones from the public reads, retaining in-frame beta chains. Records with the same CDR3 protein are collapsed into one entry carrying the most frequent genes and DNA. The sample contains around 1.1 million distinct CDR3 sequences, roughly 35% of them found a single time. Over 8.5% of the sample is taken by the ten largest. Sequenced material: peripheral blood or thyroid tissue (not recorded which). The receptors were sampled from an adult man with Graves' hyperthyroidism.

This clonotype has a count of ten or more. The chain couples TRBV10-3 to TRBJ1-1; D might be TRBD1 (6 bases). The CDR3 length is 15 residues. Germline lookup yields CDR1 ENHRY and CDR2 SYGVKD. Trimming left V 6 bases short and J 0 bases short, with 14 bases between. CDR3 nucleotides: TGTGCCATCAGGCTTACCACAGGGTTGAACACTGAAGCTTTCTTT. This codes for CAIRLTTGLNTEAFF.

This chain links TRBV14 with TRBJ2-2; TRBD2 matches at 7 bases. With 1 base clipped from V and 1 base from J, the junction kept 3 bases outside the gene matches. Germline CDR1 is SGHDN and CDR2 is FVKESK. The CDR3 loop spans 16 amino acids. The CDR3 is CASSQGLALNTGELFF. CDR3 nucleotides: TGTGCCAGCAGCCAAGGACTAGCCCTGAACACCGGGGAGCTGTTTTTT.

As concerns this clonotype: With a much larger clone just one base away, this may be a read error. The gene calls are TRBV10-3 and TRBJ2-6, with D uncertain. The germline V gene has CDR1 ENHRY and CDR2 SYGVKD. The CDR3 runs 16 residues. In DNA form, the CDR3 reads TGTGTCAGCAGTTACCCGACACGATCTGGGGCCAACGTCCTGACTTTC. Translated, it gives CVSSYPTRSGANVLTF.

The chain links TRBV5-1 to TRBJ2-6, with D perhaps TRBD2 (5 bases). Trimming removed 4 bases from V and 2 bases from J, with 13 bases in between. CDR1 is SGHRS and CDR2 is YFSETQ in the germline V gene. The CDR3 is 16 residues long. The CDR3 nucleotides are TGCGCCAGCAGCCCCGGGGTAAAAGCTGGGGCCAACGTCCTGACTTTC. Translation gives CASSPGVKAGANVLTF.

A few counts support this clonotype. V is TRBV6-5 and J is TRBJ1-1; TRBD1 is a possible D gene (5 bases). The length of the CDR3 is 13 residues. Per germline, CDR1 MNHEY and CDR2 SVGAGI. Trimming took 0 bases from V and 4 from J, leaving 6 bases between them. The CDR3 coding sequence is TGTGCCAGCAGTTACTCGGGGCCCACTGAAGCTTTCTTT. It yields the protein CASSYSGPTEAFF.

This clonotype was observed a handful of times. The V and J genes are TRBV20-1 and TRBJ1-4, with a weak D call TRBD1 (6 bases). The CDR3 totals 17 residues. V dropped 1 base and J dropped 3 bases, with 18 bases sitting between them. CDR1 is DFQATT and CDR2 is SNEGSKA in the germline V gene (reference sequence). The CDR3 protein is CSARGWRGRRANEKLFF. CDR3 in DNA: TGCAGTGCTAGAGGGTGGCGGGGGCGCCGAGCTAATGAAAAACTGTTTTTT.

The table lists this clonotype with many counts. The chain joins TRBV12-3 or TRBV12-4 to TRBJ1-1, with 9 positions matching TRBD1. There are 15 residues in the CDR3. The V and J ends lost 5 bases and 3 bases, in that order; junction bases with no gene match: 7. In nucleotides, the CDR3 is TGTGCCAGCAGTCAACAGGGGGCGGGGGACACTGAAGCTTTCTTT. Amino acid sequence: CASSQQGAGDTEAFF.

This clonotype was counted many times. The gene calls are TRBV2 and TRBJ1-5; the D is unclear. This CDR3 comprises 14 residues. Between the trimmed V and J ends, which lost 6 bases and 2 bases, there was a span of 11 bases. Germline V gives CDR1 SNHLY, CDR2 FYNNEI. The CDR3 bases are TGTGCCAGCAGGCCGCAGGACGGCAATCAGCCCCAGCATTTT. It is translated as CASRPQDGNQPQHF.

This clonotype was recorded once. The chain couples TRBV11-2 to TRBJ2-7, with 10 bases aligning to TRBD2. CDR1 SGHAT and CDR2 FQNNGV come from the germline V gene. There are 18 residues in the CDR3. The ends lost 1 base at V and 7 bases at J; junction bases unmatched: 16. As DNA, the CDR3 is TGTGCCAGCAGCTTAGGGACTAGCGGAGTCCCCCCCTCCTCAGAGCAGTACTTC. Amino acid sequence: CASSLGTSGVPPSSEQYF.

In this sample, this clonotype turned up many times. This rearrangement joins TRBV7-2 to TRBJ2-7, with unresolved D. Trimming took off 1 base at V and 3 bases at J, with 10 bases between the two ends. In germline, CDR1 is SGHTA, CDR2 FQGNSA. This CDR3 spans 14 amino acids. This CDR3 is CASSLVLGNYEQYF. The CDR3 region has the DNA TGTGCCAGCAGCTTAGTTCTGGGAAACTACGAGCAGTACTTC.

This sequence joins TRBV12-3 or TRBV12-4 and TRBJ2-2; TRBD1 matches 9 bases. V shed 6 bases and J 6 bases; nucleotides not matched to a gene: 5. CDR3 size: 14 residues. The CDR3 protein is CASRGQGVSGELFF. The DNA of the CDR3 is TGTGCCAGCAGGGGACAGGGTGTGTCCGGGGAGCTGTTTTTT.

The chain employs TRBV7-8 and TRBJ1-4; 8 bases are shared with TRBD1. This CDR3 contains 15 residues. Per the germline V gene, CDR1 is SGHVS and CDR2 is FQNEAQ. Unmatched junction bases numbered 8, after V lost 8 bases and J lost 3 bases. CDR3 nucleotide sequence: TGTGCCAGCTCCACACCGACAGGGGCTAATGAAAAACTGTTTTTT. Translation: CASSTPTGANEKLFF.

V gene TRBV12-3 or TRBV12-4 combines with J gene TRBJ2-7, with D possibly matching TRBD1 (5 bases). The CDR3 has 14 amino acids. V was trimmed by 2 bases and J by 0 bases, leaving 8 bases between them. CDR3 sequence (DNA): TGTGCCAGCAGTTTAATTACAGGCTCCTACGAGCAGTACTTC. This translates into CASSLITGSYEQYF.

Turning to this clonotype: A read error may account for a junction end that differs from germline. The chain joins TRBV9 to TRBJ2-7; D might be TRBD1 (6 bases). The CDR3 has 15 residues. Germline loops: CDR1 SGDLS, CDR2 YYNGEE. CDR3 bases: TGTGCCAGCAGTCCACTGGACAGCTCCTCCAACGAGCAGTACTTC. This sequence encodes CASSPLDSSSNEQYF.

The V and J genes are TRBV7-2 and TRBJ2-7; 9 bases are shared with TRBD1. V was pared by 5 bases and J by 4 bases, with 12 bases of the junction left unmatched. This CDR3 is 16 amino acids long. Germline CDR1 reads SGHTA; CDR2 reads FQGNSA. In DNA, the CDR3 is TGTGCCAGCAGCCCAAGAGGGCAACAGGGGGCTTACGAGCAGTACTTC. Protein: CASSPRGQQGAYEQYF.

This clonotype has a count of ten or more. The chain is built from TRBV19 and TRBJ2-7; D perhaps matches TRBD1 (6 bases). Trimming cost V 7 bases and J 2 bases, with 15 bases left between them. Germline V lookup: CDR1 LNHDA, CDR2 SQIVND (reference sequence). CDR3 length equals 14 residues. The DNA of the CDR3 is TGTGCCAGTACGAATCCGGGACAAACCTACGAGCAGTACTTC. Translation: CASTNPGQTYEQYF.

This chain joins TRBV6-6 and TRBJ1-2, with D perhaps TRBD1 (5 bases). V lost 6 bases to trimming and J lost 5 bases, with 16 bases between them. The CDR3 spans 14 residues. CDR1 and CDR2 (germline): MNHNY, SVGAGI (reference sequence). CDR3 bases: TGTGCCAGCAGCCACGGGACTAGCGGGTATGGCTACACCTTC. Translation gives CASSHGTSGYGYTF.

This clonotype came up a few times. The CDR3 ends on some other residue instead of the conserved phenylalanine or tryptophan, so this is likely a read error. The DNA is omitted, as the CDR3 cannot be located on it reliably, and the CDR3 follows TCRdb's listing. This chain uses TRBV7-8 with TRBJ2-5; TRBD1, the table's D call, lacks a check against the DNA. The CDR3 is 16 residues long, ends included. The germline CDR1 and CDR2 sequences are SGHVS and FQNEAQ. The CDR3 here is CASSLFRGSDGYTFGS.

This clonotype showed up many times. V is TRBV2 and J is TRBJ2-7, with 7 bases lining up with TRBD1. This CDR3 spans 16 amino acids. Trimming cost V 5 bases and J 7 bases; bases outside gene matches: 17. CDR1 and CDR2 from the germline V gene are SNHLY and FYNNEI. CDR3 loop: CASSPSRLSRGQEQYF. CDR3 nucleotides: TGTGCCAGCAGTCCCTCACGGCTCTCTCGGGGACAGGAGCAGTACTTC.

This clonotype was seen a few times. It may be a read error: a sequence one base away is much more abundant. The chain joins TRBV20-1 to TRBJ1-1; D remains unclear. V was shortened by 0 bases and J by 2 bases, with 1 base between the two germline ends. The CDR3 spans 11 residues. CDR1 DFQATT and CDR2 SNEGSKA come from the germline V gene (reference sequence). Here the CDR3 DNA reads TGCAGTGCTAGAGACAACACTGAAGCTTTCTTT. Its translation: CSARDNTEAFF.

V and J are TRBV10-3 and TRBJ2-3, with unresolved D. Germline V gives CDR1 ENHRY, CDR2 SYGVKD. This CDR3 has 13 residues. CDR3 amino acids: CATRGRRTDTQYF. The CDR3 DNA reads TGTGCTACTCGTGGGCGGCGCACAGATACGCAGTATTTT.

DNA of the CDR3: TGTGCCAGCAGTTCTAGGGGTAACACCGGGGAGCTGTTTTTT. This gives the protein CASSSRGNTGELFF. The V call is TRBV6-5, the J call TRBJ2-2, with D maybe TRBD1 (5 bases). This CDR3 has 14 residues. Per germline, CDR1 MNHEY and CDR2 SVGAGI. V was cut by 4 bases and J by 2 bases, with 8 bases left in between.

This clonotype occurred once. The chain links TRBV28 to TRBJ2-5, with D possibly matching TRBD2 (6 bases). In germline, CDR1 is MDHEN, CDR2 SYDVKM. V was shortened by 1 base and J by 1 base, with 10 bases between the two germline ends. This CDR3 contains 15 residues. CDR3 loop: CASSLSGAAQETQYF. CDR3 DNA: TGTGCCAGCAGTTTATCGGGAGCGGCCCAAGAGACCCAGTACTTC.